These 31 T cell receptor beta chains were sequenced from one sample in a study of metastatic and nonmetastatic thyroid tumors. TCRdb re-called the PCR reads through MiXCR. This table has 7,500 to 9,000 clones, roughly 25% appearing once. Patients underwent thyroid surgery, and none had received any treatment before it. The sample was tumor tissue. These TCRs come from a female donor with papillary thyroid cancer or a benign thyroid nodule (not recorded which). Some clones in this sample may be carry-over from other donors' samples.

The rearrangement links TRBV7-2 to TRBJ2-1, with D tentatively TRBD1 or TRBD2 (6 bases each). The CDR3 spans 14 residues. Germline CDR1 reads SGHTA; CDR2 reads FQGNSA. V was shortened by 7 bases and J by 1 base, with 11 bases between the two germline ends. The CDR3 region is CASTKGGSYNEQFF. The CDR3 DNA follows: TGTGCCAGCACGAAGGGGGGTTCCTACAATGAGCAGTTCTTC.

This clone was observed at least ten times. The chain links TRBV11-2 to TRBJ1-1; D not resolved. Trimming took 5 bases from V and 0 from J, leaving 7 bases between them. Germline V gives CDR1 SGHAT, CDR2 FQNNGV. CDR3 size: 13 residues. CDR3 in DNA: TGTGCCAGCAGCCGATTCATGAACACTGAAGCTTTCTTT. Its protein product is CASSRFMNTEAFF.

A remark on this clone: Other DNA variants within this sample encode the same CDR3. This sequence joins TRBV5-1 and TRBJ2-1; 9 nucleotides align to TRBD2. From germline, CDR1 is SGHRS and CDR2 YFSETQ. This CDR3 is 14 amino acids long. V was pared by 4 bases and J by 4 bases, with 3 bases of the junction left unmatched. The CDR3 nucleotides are TGCGCCAGCAGCAGCGCGGGGGGGTACAATGAGCAGTTCTTC. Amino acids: CASSSAGGYNEQFF.

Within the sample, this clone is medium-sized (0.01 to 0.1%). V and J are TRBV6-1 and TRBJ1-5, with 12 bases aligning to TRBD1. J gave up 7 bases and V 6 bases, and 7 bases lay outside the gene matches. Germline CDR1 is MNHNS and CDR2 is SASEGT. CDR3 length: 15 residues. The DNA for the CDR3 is TGTGCCAGCAGCTTCGGGACAGGGGGCGACCAGCCCCAGCATTTT. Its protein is CASSFGTGGDQPQHF.

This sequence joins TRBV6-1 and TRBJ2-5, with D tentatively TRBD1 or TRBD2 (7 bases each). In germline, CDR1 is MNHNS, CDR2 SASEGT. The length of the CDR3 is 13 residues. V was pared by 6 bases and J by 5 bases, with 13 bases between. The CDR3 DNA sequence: TGTGCCAGCAGCAGGGGGGGTGAGGAGACCCAGTACTTC. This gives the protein CASSRGGEETQYF.

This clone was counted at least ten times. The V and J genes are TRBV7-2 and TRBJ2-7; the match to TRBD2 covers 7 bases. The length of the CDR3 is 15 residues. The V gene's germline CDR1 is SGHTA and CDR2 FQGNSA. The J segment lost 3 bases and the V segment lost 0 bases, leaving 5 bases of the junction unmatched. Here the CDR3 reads CASSLASGGGYEQYF. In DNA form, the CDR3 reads TGTGCCAGCAGCTTAGCCTCTGGCGGGGGCTACGAGCAGTACTTC.

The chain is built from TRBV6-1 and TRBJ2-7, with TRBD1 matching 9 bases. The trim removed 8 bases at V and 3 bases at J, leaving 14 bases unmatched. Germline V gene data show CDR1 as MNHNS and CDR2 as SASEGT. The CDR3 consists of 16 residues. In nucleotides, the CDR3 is TGTGCCAGCGGAAGGGCCTCGGGACAGGGCCTCTACGAGCAGTACTTC. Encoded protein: CASGRASGQGLYEQYF.

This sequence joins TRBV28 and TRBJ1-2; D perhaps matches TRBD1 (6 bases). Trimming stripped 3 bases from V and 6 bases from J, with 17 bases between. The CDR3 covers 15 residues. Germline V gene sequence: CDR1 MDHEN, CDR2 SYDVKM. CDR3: CASSFIAGGQNGYTF. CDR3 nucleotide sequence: TGTGCCAGCAGTTTTATCGCCGGGGGGCAGAATGGCTACACCTTC.

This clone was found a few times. CDR3 nucleotides: TGTGCCAGCACCCCGTCGGGGGGCATTGGTTCACCCCTCCACTTT. It specifies CASTPSGGIGSPLHF. The chain combines TRBV6-1 with TRBJ1-6; tentative D call: TRBD1 (6 bases). V lost 7 bases and J lost 9, with 19 bases in between. The germline gives CDR1 MNHNS, CDR2 SASEGT. The CDR3 has 15 residues.

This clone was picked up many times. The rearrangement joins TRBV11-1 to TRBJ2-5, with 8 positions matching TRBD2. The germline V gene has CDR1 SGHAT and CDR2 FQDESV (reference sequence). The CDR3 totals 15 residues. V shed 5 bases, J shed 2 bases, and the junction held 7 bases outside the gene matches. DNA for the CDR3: TGTGCCAGCAGCGGAGAGCGGGGGTTTCAAGAGACCCAGTACTTC. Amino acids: CASSGERGFQETQYF.

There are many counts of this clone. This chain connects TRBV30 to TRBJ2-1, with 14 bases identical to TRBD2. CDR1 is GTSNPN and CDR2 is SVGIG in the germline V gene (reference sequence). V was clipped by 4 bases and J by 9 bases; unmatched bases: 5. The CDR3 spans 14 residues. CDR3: CAWKGLAGVGEQFF. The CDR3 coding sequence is TGTGCCTGGAAGGGACTAGCGGGAGTAGGTGAGCAGTTCTTC.

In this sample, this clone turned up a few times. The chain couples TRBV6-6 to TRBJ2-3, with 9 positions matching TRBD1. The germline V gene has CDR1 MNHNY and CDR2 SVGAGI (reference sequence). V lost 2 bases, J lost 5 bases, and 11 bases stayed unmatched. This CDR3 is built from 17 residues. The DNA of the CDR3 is TGTGCCAGCAGTTACCTTTACAGGGGGCGCGGAGGAGATACGCAGTATTTT. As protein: CASSYLYRGRGGDTQYF.

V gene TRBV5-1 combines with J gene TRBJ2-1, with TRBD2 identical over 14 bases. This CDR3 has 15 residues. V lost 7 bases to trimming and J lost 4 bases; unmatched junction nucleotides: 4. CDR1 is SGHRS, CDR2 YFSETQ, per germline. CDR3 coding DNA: TGCGCCAGCGGGACTAGCGGGAGTAGGTACAATGAGCAGTTCTTC. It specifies CASGTSGSRYNEQFF.

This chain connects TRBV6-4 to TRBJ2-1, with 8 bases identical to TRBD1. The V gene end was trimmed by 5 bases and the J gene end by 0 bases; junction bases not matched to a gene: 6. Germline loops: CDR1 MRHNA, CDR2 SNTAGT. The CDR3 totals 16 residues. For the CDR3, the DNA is TGTGCCAGCAGTAATTCGGACAGGGTCTCCTACAATGAGCAGTTCTTC. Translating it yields CASSNSDRVSYNEQFF.

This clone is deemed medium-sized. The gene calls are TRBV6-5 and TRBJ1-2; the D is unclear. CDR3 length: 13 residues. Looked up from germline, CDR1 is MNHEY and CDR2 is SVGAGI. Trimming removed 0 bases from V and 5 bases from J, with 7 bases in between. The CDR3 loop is CASSYSGGYGYTF. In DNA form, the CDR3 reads TGTGCCAGCAGTTACTCTGGAGGGTATGGCTACACCTTC.

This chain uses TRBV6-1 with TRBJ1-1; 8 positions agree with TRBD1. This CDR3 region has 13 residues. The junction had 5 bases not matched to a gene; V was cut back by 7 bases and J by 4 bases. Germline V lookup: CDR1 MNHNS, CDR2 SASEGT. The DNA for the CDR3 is TGTGCCAGCAACGGACAGGGCCTCACTGAAGCTTTCTTT. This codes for CASNGQGLTEAFF.

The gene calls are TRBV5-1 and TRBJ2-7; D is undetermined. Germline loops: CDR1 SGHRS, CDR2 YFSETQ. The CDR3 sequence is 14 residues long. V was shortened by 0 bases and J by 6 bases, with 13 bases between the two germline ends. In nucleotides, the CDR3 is TGCGCCAGCAGCTTGGTGACCCACGGTGGCGAGCAGTACTTC. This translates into CASSLVTHGGEQYF.

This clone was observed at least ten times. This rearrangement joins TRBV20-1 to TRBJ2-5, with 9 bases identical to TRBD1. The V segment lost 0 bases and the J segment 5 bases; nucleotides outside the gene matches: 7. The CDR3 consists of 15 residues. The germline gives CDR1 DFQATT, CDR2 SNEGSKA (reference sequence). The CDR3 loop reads CSARDATGGIETQYF. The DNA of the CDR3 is TGCAGTGCTAGAGATGCGACAGGGGGAATTGAGACCCAGTACTTC.

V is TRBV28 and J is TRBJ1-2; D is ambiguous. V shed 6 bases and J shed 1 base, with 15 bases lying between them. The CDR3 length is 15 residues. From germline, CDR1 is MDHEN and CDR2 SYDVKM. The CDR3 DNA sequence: TGTGCCAGCAGCTCCAATGACGGAATTAACTATGGCTACACCTTC. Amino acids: CASSSNDGINYGYTF.

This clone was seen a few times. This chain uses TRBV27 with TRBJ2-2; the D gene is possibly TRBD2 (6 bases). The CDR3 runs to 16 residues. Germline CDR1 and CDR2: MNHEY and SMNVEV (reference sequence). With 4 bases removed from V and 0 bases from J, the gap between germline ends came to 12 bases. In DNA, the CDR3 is TGTGCCAGCAGTTCCCTGGCGGGGCCGAACACCGGGGAGCTGTTTTTT. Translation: CASSSLAGPNTGELFF.

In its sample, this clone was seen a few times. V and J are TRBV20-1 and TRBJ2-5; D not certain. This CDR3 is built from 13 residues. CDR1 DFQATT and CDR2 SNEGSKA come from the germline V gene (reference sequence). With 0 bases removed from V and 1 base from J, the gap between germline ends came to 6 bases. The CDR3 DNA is TGCAGTGCTAGAGAGGGGTCCCAAGAGACCCAGTACTTC. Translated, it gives CSAREGSQETQYF.

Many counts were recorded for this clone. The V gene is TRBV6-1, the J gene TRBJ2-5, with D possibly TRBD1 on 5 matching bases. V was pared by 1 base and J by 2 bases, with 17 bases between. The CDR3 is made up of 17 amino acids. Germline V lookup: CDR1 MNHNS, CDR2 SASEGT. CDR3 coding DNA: TGTGCCAGCAGTGAAGGCGACAGCCTTATTCGACAAGAGACCCAGTACTTC. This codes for CASSEGDSLIRQETQYF.

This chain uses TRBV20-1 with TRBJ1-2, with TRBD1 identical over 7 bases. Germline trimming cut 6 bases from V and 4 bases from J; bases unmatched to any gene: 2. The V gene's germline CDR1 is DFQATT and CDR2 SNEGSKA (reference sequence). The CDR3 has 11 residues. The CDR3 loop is CSAGGSYGYTF. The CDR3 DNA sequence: TGCAGTGCAGGGGGCAGCTATGGCTACACCTTC.

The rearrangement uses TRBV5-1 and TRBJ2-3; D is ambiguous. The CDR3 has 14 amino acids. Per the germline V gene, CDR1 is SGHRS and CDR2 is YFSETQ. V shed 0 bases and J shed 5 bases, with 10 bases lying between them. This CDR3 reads CASSLGWNVDTQYF. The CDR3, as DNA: TGCGCCAGCAGCTTGGGGTGGAACGTAGATACGCAGTATTTT. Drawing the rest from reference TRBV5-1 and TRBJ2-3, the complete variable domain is KAGVTQTPRYLIKTRGQQVTLSCSPISGHRSVSWYQQTPGQGLQFLFEYFSETQRNKGNFPGRFSGRQFSNSRSEMNVSTLELGDSALYLCASSLGWNVDTQYFGPGTRLTVL.

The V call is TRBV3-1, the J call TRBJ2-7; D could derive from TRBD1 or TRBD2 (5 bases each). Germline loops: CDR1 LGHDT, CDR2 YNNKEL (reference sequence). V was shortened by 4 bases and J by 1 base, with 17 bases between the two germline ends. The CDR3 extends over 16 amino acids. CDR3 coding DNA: TGTGCCAGCAGCCCCGTATCCGGGGCAGGTTCCTACGAGCAGTACTTC. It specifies CASSPVSGAGSYEQYF.

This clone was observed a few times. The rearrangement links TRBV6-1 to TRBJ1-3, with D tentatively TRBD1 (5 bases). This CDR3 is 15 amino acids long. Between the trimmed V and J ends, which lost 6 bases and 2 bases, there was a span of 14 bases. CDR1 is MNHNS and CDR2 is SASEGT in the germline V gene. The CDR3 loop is CASRGGEVPGNTIYF. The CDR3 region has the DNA TGTGCCAGCAGGGGGGGGGAAGTCCCTGGAAACACCATATATTTT.

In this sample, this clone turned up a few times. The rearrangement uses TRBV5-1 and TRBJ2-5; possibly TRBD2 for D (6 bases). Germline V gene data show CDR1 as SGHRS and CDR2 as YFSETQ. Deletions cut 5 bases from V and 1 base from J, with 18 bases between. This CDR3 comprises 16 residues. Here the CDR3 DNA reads TGCGCCAGCAGAGGTGATCCCTTGGGGGGCCAAGAGACCCAGTACTTC. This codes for CASRGDPLGGQETQYF.

CDR3 DNA: TGCAGTGCTAGTAATTGGTCTAGCACAGATACGCAGTATTTT. It encodes CSASNWSSTDTQYF. V gene TRBV20-1 combines with J gene TRBJ2-3; the D is unclear. V gave up 3 bases and J gave up 0 bases, with 10 bases separating them. Per the germline V gene, CDR1 is DFQATT and CDR2 is SNEGSKA (reference sequence). This CDR3 is built from 14 residues.

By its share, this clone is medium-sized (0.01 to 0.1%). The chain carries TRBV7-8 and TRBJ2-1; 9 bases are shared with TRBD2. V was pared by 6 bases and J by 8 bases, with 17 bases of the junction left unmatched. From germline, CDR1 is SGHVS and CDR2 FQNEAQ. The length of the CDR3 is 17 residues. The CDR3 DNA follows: TGTGCCAGCAGTCGAACCCTTACGGGACTAGCTTTAGATGAGCAGTTCTTC. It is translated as CASSRTLTGLALDEQFF.

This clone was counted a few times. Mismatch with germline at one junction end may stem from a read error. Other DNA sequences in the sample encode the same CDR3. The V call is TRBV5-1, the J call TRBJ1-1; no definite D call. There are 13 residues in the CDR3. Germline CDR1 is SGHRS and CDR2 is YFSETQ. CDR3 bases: TGCGCCAGCAGTTTGTGGAGTGGCACTGAGGCTTTCTTT. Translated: CASSLWSGTEAFF.

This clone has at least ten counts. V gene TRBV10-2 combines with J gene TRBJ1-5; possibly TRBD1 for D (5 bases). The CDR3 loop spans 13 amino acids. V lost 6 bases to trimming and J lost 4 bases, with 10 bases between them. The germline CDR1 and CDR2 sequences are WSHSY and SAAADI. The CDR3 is CASRPQVNQPQHF. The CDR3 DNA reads TGCGCCAGCAGACCACAGGTGAATCAGCCCCAGCATTTT.